Listed below are T cell receptor beta chains from one sample, sequenced in a study of blood T cell repertoires in COVID-19. Libraries were prepared by immunoSEQ multiplex PCR; TCRdb keeps only in-frame clonotypes and omits some of them. The table has 200,000 to 250,000 clones, 82% seen once. What was sequenced was PBMCs or T cells enriched from blood (not recorded which). These receptors all come from a woman aged 55-70 years who had recovered from COVID-19. Both conserved end residues are part of each CDR3. A D gene is named only where the DNA matches it firmly. Clone sizes are given selectively: once, few, many, or a class where the clone is expanded.

J gene | D gene | clone size | V gene | CDR3 protein | CDR3 DNA
TRBJ1-5 | TRBD1 | NA | TRBV9 | CASSPGTGDQPQHF | TGTGCCAGCAGCCCCGGGACAGGGGACCAGCCCCAGCATTTT
TRBJ2-6 | NA | NA | TRBV18 | CASSVVQVSGANVLTF | TGTGCCAGCTCAGTCGTACAGGTGTCTGGGGCCAACGTCCTGACTTTC
TRBJ1-2 | TRBD1 | NA | TRBV18 | CASSPGDRAPGGYTF | TGTGCCAGCTCACCTGGCGACAGGGCGCCGGGGGGCTACACCTTC
TRBJ1-4 | TRBD1 | NA | TRBV6-6 | CASSYGDRRDEKLFF | TGTGCCAGCAGTTACGGGGACAGGAGGGATGAAAAACTGTTTTTT
TRBJ2-7 | NA | NA | TRBV7-9 | CASSRGAGDYEQYF | TGTGCCAGCAGCCGAGGGGCAGGGGATTACGAGCAGTACTTC
TRBJ2-1 | NA | NA | TRBV10-3 | CAISESETLNEQFF | TGTGCCATCAGTGAGTCGGAGACCCTAAATGAGCAGTTCTTC
TRBJ2-1 | TRBD1 | once | TRBV7-2 | CASSSSGTGAYNEQFF | TGTGCCAGCAGTTCGTCCGGGACAGGAGCCTACAATGAGCAGTTCTTC
TRBJ1-4 | NA | NA | TRBV5-1 | CASSLAGGGVTNEKLFF | TGCGCCAGCAGCTTGGCCGGTGGGGGCGTAACTAATGAAAAACTGTTTTTT
TRBJ2-7 | NA | NA | TRBV27 | CASSLLRWVDSHSYEQYF | TGTGCCAGCAGTTTATTAAGGTGGGTTGACAGTCACTCCTACGAGCAGTACTTC
TRBJ2-1 | NA | NA | TRBV7-6 | CASSLGLADYNEQFF | TGTGCCAGCAGCTTAGGCCTGGCGGACTACAATGAGCAGTTCTTC
TRBJ1-1 | TRBD1 | NA | TRBV13 | CASSLGRGTGTNTEAFF | TGTGCCAGCAGCTTAGGCCGCGGGACAGGCACGAACACTGAAGCTTTCTTT
TRBJ1-6 | NA | NA | TRBV7-2 | CASSRKTGDNSPLHF | TGTGCCAGCAGCCGTAAAACGGGGGATAATTCACCCCTCCACTTT
TRBJ2-7 | NA | NA | TRBV20-1 | CSARVSLEQYF | TGCAGTGCTAGAGTTTCCCTGGAGCAGTACTTC
TRBJ2-1 | NA | NA | TRBV19 | CASSVPSFPPEFF | TGTGCCAGTAGTGTCCCTTCGTTCCCACCGGAGTTCTTC
TRBJ2-1 | TRBD2 | few | TRBV5-1 | CASSLALTAPGGLNEQFF | TGCGCCAGCAGCTTGGCCCTTACGGCGCCGGGGGGGTTGAATGAGCAGTTCTTC
TRBJ1-2 | TRBD1 | NA | TRBV6-5 | CASRPDRGNYGYTF | TGTGCCAGCAGGCCTGACAGGGGGAACTATGGCTACACCTTC
TRBJ1-1 | TRBD1 | once | TRBV5-6 | CASSFRGRLNTEAFF | TGTGCCAGCAGCTTCAGGGGGCGGTTGAACACTGAAGCTTTCTTT
TRBJ1-4 | TRBD1 | once | TRBV18 | CASSTSSLAGGKKLFF | TGTGCCAGCTCAACTTCTTCCCTGGCAGGGGGTAAAAAACTGTTTTTT
TRBJ2-5 | NA | NA | TRBV5-1 | CASSSGYRYQETQYF | TGCGCCAGCAGCTCCGGATACAGGTACCAAGAGACCCAGTACTTC
TRBJ2-3 | NA | NA | TRBV4-2 | CASITPRTDTQYF | TGTGCCAGCATTACCCCCAGAACAGATACGCAGTATTTT
TRBJ1-5 | NA | NA | TRBV11-2 | CASSLDLRDNQPQHF | TGTGCCAGCAGCTTAGATCTGAGGGACAATCAGCCCCAGCATTTT
TRBJ2-1 | TRBD2 | NA | TRBV11-2 | CASSLAFLRLAGGPEQFF | TGTGCCAGCAGCTTAGCTTTCCTCCGGCTAGCGGGAGGGCCAGAGCAGTTCTTC
TRBJ2-5 | TRBD2 | NA | TRBV7-2 | CASTGGPWEETQYF | TGTGCCAGCACGGGGGGGCCATGGGAAGAGACCCAGTACTTC
TRBJ2-2 | NA | NA | TRBV27 | CASSLPRGELFF | TGTGCCAGCAGTCTCCCCCGCGGGGAGCTGTTTTTT
TRBJ1-2 | NA | NA | TRBV29-1 | CGATGYYGYTF | TGCGGAGCAACAGGGTACTATGGCTACACCTTC
TRBJ1-1 | NA | many | TRBV19 | CASSLDGAGLTEAFF | TGTGCCAGTAGTCTCGATGGGGCAGGATTAACTGAAGCTTTCTTT
TRBJ2-2 | NA | NA | TRBV25-1 | CASSRDTPSRELFF | TGTGCCAGCTCCCGGGACACCCCTAGCCGGGAGCTGTTTTTT
TRBJ1-1 | NA | once | TRBV7-9 | CASSPADTEAFF | TGTGCCAGCAGCCCTGCGGACACTGAAGCTTTCTTT
TRBJ1-2 | NA | NA | TRBV19 | CAGQGDYGYTF | TGTGCCGGGCAGGGTGACTATGGCTACACCTTC
TRBJ1-5 | NA | NA | TRBV6-1 | CASSERYSNQPQHF | TGTGCCAGCAGTGAGAGATATAGCAATCAGCCCCAGCATTTT
TRBJ2-3 | TRBD1 | NA | TRBV30 | CAWSTGGGTDTQYF | TGTGCCTGGTCGACAGGGGGAGGCACAGATACGCAGTATTTT
TRBJ2-3 | TRBD1 | NA | TRBV19 | CATSRGTGAADTQYF | TGTGCCACATCCCGGGGGACAGGGGCCGCAGATACGCAGTATTTT
TRBJ2-4 | NA | once | TRBV4-2 | CTSSQWGPGNIQYF | TGTACCAGCAGCCAATGGGGCCCAGGGAACATTCAGTACTTC
TRBJ2-1 | TRBD2 | NA | TRBV7-2 | CASSFLTSGSYEQFF | TGTGCCAGCAGCTTTTTGACGAGCGGGAGCTATGAGCAGTTCTTC
TRBJ1-2 | NA | once | TRBV6-5 | CASRQAQRGYTF | TGTGCCAGCAGGCAGGCGCAAAGGGGCTACACCTTC
TRBJ2-3 | TRBD1 | NA | TRBV5-5 | CASSHGQGRDTQYF | TGTGCCAGCAGCCACGGACAGGGGCGGGATACGCAGTATTTT
TRBJ1-6 | NA | NA | TRBV10-3 | CAISAQGRSPLHF | TGTGCCATCAGTGCCCAGGGAAGATCACCCCTCCACTTT
TRBJ1-1 | NA | NA | TRBV2 | CATIVNTEAFF | TGTGCCACGATAGTGAACACTGAAGCTTTCTTT
TRBJ1-5 | NA | many | TRBV7-8 | CASRKLELIDGENQPQHF | TGTGCCAGCAGGAAACTCGAGCTTATAGACGGGGAAAATCAGCCCCAGCATTTT
TRBJ1-1 | TRBD1 | NA | TRBV5-4 | CASSLDQGASTEAFF | TGTGCCAGCAGCTTGGATCAGGGGGCTAGTACTGAAGCTTTCTTT
TRBJ2-3 | NA | NA | TRBV5-4 | CASSLSRSTDTQYF | TGTGCCAGCAGCTTGTCGCGCAGCACAGATACGCAGTATTTT
TRBJ2-7 | TRBD2 | NA | TRBV6-2/TRBV6-3 | CASSSRGTSGVYEQYF | TGTGCCAGCAGTTCTCGGGGGACTAGCGGGGTCTACGAGCAGTACTTC
TRBJ1-5 | NA | NA | TRBV9 | CASSVEGGGWSNQPQHF | TGTGCCAGCAGCGTAGAAGGGGGTGGATGGAGCAATCAGCCCCAGCATTTT
TRBJ1-4 | NA | NA | TRBV5-1 | CASSPDSTATNEKLFF | TGCGCCAGCAGCCCGGACAGTACCGCAACTAATGAAAAACTGTTTTTT
TRBJ2-1 | NA | NA | TRBV11-1 | CASRIRGSSYNEQFF | TGTGCCAGCAGGATCCGGGGGAGCTCCTACAATGAGCAGTTCTTC
TRBJ2-7 | NA | NA | TRBV7-2 | CASSLMQAYEQYF | TGTGCCAGCAGCTTAATGCAGGCCTACGAGCAGTACTTC
TRBJ2-1 | TRBD1 | NA | TRBV7-7 | CASSSRQGSYNEQFF | TGTGCCAGCAGCTCTAGACAGGGATCCTACAATGAGCAGTTCTTC
TRBJ1-5 | NA | NA | TRBV2 | CASSGEREQPQHF | TGTGCCAGCAGTGGGGAGAGGGAGCAGCCCCAGCATTTT
TRBJ1-6 | NA | NA | TRBV27 | CASGYWRSSYNSPLYF | TGTGCCAGCGGGTACTGGAGAAGCTCCTATAATTCACCCCTCTACTTT
TRBJ1-5 | NA | NA | TRBV19 | CASTSRMGAYSNQPQHF | TGTGCCAGTACTTCAAGGATGGGGGCGTATAGCAATCAGCCCCAGCATTTT